This T cell receptor (beta chain) is from a study of early T cells in non-severe SARS-CoV-2 infection. The wider study: Unpaired chains resulted from sequencing bulk RNA of unsorted whole blood.

This clonotype was detected many times. Its target is unknown. Separate cDNA molecules each had unique molecular identifiers attached to them. MiXCR, applied by TCRdb to the 5' RACE reads, yields one record per CDR3 protein. Of tens of thousands of distinct CDR3 sequences detected, 9.5% to 15% appear once; the ten largest clones hold roughly 4.3%. Study outcomes and limitations: Comparison of clonotypes with VDJdb favored anti-spike CD8 responses while missing private and CD4 specificities.

Trimming took 5 bases from V and 6 from J, leaving 16 bases between them. The germline CDR1 and CDR2 sequences are SEHNR and FQNEAQ (reference sequence). The CDR3 has 14 amino acids. This clonotype was obtained from an adult who was a healthcare worker with PCR-confirmed SARS-CoV-2 infection or an uninfected control (not recorded which). The sample consisted of whole blood. The gene calls are TRBV7-9 and TRBJ1-1; the D is unclear. The CDR3 reads CASSVTGRSSEAFF. The CDR3 DNA is TGTGCCAGCAGCGTGACCGGACGGAGCTCTGAAGCTTTCTTT.